A selection of T cell receptor beta chains follows, all from one sample in a study of T cell repertoires in cytomegalovirus infection. One entry per CDR3 protein, called by TCRdb with MiXCR from the reads. The table includes about 100,000 distinct CDR3 sequences, 20% to 30% detected once. Material: CD8+ T cells from PBMCs. The receptors here all came from a human donor in good health (CMV status not recorded). Some clones in this sample may be carry-over from other donors' samples. Each CDR3 is given with its conserved first and last residue. D genes are given only for firm matches. The size entry is marked missing in some rows and otherwise reads once, few, many or a size class.

d_call | j_call | v_call | clone_size | cdr3_nt | cdr3_aa
NA | TRBJ2-3 | TRBV7-8 | many | TGTGCCAGCAGCCCAACGAGGGGGGATACGCAGTATTTT | CASSPTRGDTQYF
TRBD2 | TRBJ2-1 | TRBV27 | many | TGTGCCAGCAGCCGGGGGGGGGTTACAAACAATGAGCAGTTCTTC | CASSRGGVTNNEQFF
TRBD1 | TRBJ1-3 | TRBV7-9 | many | TGTGCCAGCAGCCCCCAGGGGGCAAGCTCTGGAAACACCATATATTTT | CASSPQGASSGNTIYF
TRBD2 | TRBJ2-7 | TRBV12-3/TRBV12-4 | NA | TGTGCCAGCAGTGTCCCAAGAGCGGGGGGCTACGAGCAGTACTTC | CASSVPRAGGYEQYF
TRBD2 | TRBJ2-1 | TRBV7-2 | many | TGTGCCAGCAGCTTAGTTAGGCTTCTAGCGGACCAATACAATGAGCAGTTCTTC | CASSLVRLLADQYNEQFF
TRBD2 | TRBJ2-1 | TRBV7-2 | many | TGTGCCAGCAGCTTTCGACTAGCGGGACTAAACAATGAGCAGTTCTTC | CASSFRLAGLNNEQFF
TRBD1 | TRBJ2-5 | TRBV7-2 | many | TGTGCCAGTACAGGGGCGCGCGGAGAGACCCAGTACTTC | CASTGARGETQYF
NA | TRBJ2-7 | TRBV6-6 | once | TGTGCCAGCAGTGTCCGGGTCAGTTCCTACGAGCAGTACTTC | CASSVRVSSYEQYF
NA | TRBJ2-7 | TRBV28 | NA | TGTGCCAGCAGTTTGAGGACGGCATACGAGCAGTACTTC | CASSLRTAYEQYF
NA | TRBJ1-4 | TRBV15 | NA | TGTGCCACCAGCAGAGTCGCCGCCGAAACTAATGAAAAACTGTTTTTT | CATSRVAAETNEKLFF
TRBD1 | TRBJ2-1 | TRBV7-3 | few | TGTGCCAGCAGCTTAGTAGGGGGCCGAGGTTCCTACAATGAGCAGTTCTTC | CASSLVGGRGSYNEQFF